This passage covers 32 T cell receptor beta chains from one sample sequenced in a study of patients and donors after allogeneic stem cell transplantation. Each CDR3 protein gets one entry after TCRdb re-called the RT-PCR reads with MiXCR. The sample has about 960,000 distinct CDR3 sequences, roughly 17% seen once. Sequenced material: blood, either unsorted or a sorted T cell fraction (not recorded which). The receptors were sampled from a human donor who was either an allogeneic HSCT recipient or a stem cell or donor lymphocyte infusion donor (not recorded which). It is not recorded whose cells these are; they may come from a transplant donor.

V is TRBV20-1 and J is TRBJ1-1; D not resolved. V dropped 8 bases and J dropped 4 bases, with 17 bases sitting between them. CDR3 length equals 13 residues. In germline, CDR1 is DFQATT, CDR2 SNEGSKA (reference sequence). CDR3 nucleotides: TGCAGTACCTTTGGCCCCAAGGGCACTGAAGCTTTCTTT. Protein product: CSTFGPKGTEAFF.

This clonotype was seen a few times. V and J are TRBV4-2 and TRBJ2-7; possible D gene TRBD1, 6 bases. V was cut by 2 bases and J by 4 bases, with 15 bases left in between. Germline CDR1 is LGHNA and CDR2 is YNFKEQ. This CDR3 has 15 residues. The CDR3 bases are TGTGCCAGCAGCCAATCGTCACAACAGGGATACGAGCAGTACTTC. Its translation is CASSQSSQQGYEQYF.

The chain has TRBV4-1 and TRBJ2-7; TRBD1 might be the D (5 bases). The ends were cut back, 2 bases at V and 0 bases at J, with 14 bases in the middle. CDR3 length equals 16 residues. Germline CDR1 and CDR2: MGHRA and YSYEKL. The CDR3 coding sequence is TGCGCCAGCAGCCAAAGTGATAGGGGCAGCTCCTACGAGCAGTACTTC. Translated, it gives CASSQSDRGSSYEQYF.

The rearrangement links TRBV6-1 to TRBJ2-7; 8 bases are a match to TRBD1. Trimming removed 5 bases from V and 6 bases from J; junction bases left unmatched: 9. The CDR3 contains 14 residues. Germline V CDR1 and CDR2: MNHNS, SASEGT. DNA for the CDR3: TGTGCCAGCAGTAGGGGACAGGTGGCGGGCGAGCAGTACTTC. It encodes CASSRGQVAGEQYF.

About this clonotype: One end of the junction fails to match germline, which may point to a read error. The CDR3 loop reads CASGHTSGGLNTGELFF. The CDR3 nucleotides are TGTGCCAGCGGCCACACCTCTGGCGGTCTAAACACCGGGGAGCTGTTTTTT. V and J are TRBV4-2 and TRBJ2-2; D uncertain. The V gene's germline CDR1 is LGHNA and CDR2 YNFKEQ. The CDR3 covers 17 residues.

The CDR3 spells CASSLTGFGNQPQHF. The CDR3, as DNA: TGTGCCAGCAGCTTAACAGGGTTCGGCAATCAGCCCCAGCATTTT. The rearrangement uses TRBV7-2 and TRBJ1-5, with a weak D call TRBD1 (6 bases). Germline assignment: CDR1 SGHTA and CDR2 FQGNSA. V lost 2 bases, J lost 2 bases, and 10 bases lay in between. The CDR3 loop spans 15 amino acids. Filled out from reference TRBV7-2 and TRBJ1-5, the complete variable domain reads GAGVSQSPSNKVTEKGKDVELRCDPISGHTALYWYRQSLGQGLEFLIYFQGNSAPDKSGLPSDRFSAERTGGSVSTLTIQRTQQEDSAVYLCASSLTGFGNQPQHFGDGTRLSIL.

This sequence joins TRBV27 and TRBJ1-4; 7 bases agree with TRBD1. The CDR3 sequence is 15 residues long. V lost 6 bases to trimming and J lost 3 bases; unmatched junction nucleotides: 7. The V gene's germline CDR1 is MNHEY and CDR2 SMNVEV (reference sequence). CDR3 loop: CASRSDREANEKLFF. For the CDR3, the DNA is TGTGCCAGCAGAAGCGACAGGGAGGCTAATGAAAAACTGTTTTTT.

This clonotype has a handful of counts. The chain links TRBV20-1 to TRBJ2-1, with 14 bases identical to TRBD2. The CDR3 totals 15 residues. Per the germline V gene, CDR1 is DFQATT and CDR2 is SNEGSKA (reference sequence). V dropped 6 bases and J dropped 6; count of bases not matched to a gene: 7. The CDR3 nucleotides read TGCAGTGCCGAGGCGGGGACTAGCGGGAGCAATGAGCAGTTCTTC. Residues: CSAEAGTSGSNEQFF.

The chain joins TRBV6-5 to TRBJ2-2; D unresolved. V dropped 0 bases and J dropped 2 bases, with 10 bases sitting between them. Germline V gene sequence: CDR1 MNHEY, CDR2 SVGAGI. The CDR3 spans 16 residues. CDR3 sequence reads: CASSYSSRTNTGELFF. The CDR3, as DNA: TGTGCCAGCAGTTACTCGAGTAGAACTAACACCGGGGAGCTGTTTTTT.

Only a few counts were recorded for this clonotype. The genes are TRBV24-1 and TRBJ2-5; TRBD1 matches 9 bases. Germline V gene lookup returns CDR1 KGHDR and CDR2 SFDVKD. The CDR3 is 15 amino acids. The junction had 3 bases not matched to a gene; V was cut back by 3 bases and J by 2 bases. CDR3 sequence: CATSDAGTGQETQYF. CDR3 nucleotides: TGTGCCACCAGTGATGCCGGGACAGGGCAAGAGACCCAGTACTTC.

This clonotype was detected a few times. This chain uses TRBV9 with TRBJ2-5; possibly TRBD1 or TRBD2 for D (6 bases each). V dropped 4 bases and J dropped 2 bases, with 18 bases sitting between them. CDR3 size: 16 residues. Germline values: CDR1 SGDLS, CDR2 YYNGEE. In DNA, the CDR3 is TGTGCCAGCAGCACGTTGACAGGAGGACTACAAGAGACCCAGTACTTC. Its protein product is CASSTLTGGLQETQYF.

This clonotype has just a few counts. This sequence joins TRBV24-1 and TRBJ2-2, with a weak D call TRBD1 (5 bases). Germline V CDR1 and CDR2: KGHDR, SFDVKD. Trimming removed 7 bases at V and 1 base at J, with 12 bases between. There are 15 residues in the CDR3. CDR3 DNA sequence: TGTGCCACCAGCCCAAACAGGAAGAACACCGGGGAGCTGTTTTTT. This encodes CATSPNRKNTGELFF.

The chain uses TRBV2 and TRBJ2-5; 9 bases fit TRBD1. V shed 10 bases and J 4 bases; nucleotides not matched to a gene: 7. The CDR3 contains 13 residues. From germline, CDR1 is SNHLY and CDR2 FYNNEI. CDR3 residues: CANRGQGIETQYF. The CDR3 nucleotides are TGTGCCAACCGAGGACAGGGGATAGAGACCCAGTACTTC.

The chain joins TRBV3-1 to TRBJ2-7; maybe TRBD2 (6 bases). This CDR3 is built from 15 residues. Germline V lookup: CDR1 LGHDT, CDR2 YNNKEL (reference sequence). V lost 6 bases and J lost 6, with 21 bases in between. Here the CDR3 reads CASSLPGLPGREQYF. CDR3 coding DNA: TGTGCCAGCAGTTTGCCGGGACTCCCCGGGCGCGAGCAGTACTTC.

The CDR3 DNA reads as TGTGCCAGCTTCCGGGGCATGAACACTGAAGCTTTCTTT. Protein product: CASFRGMNTEAFF. The V gene is TRBV6-1, the J gene TRBJ1-1; D perhaps matches TRBD1 (5 bases). V was trimmed by 8 bases and J by 0 bases, leaving 10 bases between them. The germline V gene encodes CDR1 MNHNS and CDR2 SASEGT. The CDR3 totals 13 residues.

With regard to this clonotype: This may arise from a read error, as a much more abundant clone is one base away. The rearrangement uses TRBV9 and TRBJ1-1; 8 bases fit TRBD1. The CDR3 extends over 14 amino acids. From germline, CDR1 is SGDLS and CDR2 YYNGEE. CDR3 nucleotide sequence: TGTGGCAGCAGCGTGCAGGGGGCGAACACTGAAGCTTTCTTT. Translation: CGSSVQGANTEAFF. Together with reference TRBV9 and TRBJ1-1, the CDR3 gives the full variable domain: DSGVTQTPKHLITATGQRVTLRCSPRSGDLSVYWYQQSLDQGLQFLIQYYNGEERAKGNILERFSAQQFPDLHSELNLSSLELGDSALYFCGSSVQGANTEAFFGQGTRLTVV.

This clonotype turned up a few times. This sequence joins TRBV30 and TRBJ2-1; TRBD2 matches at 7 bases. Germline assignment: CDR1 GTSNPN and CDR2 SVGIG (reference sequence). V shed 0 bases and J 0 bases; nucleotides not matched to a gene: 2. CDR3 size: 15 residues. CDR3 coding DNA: TGTGCCTGGAGTGTGGGGGGGACCTCCTACAATGAGCAGTTCTTC. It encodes CAWSVGGTSYNEQFF.

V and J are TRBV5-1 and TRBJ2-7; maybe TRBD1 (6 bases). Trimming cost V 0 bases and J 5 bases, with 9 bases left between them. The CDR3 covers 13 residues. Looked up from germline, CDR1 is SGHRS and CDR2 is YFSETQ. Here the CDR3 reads CASSLEGGDEQYF. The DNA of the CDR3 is TGCGCCAGCAGCTTGGAAGGGGGTGACGAGCAGTACTTC.

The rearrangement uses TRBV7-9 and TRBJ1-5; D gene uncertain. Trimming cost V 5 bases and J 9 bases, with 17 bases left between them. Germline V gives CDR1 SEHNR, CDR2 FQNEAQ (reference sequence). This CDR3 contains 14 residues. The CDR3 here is CASSELGRPWPQHF. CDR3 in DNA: TGTGCCAGCAGCGAACTGGGCCGTCCTTGGCCCCAGCATTTT. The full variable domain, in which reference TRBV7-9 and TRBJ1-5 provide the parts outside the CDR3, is DTGVSQNPRHKITKRGQNVTFRCDPISEHNRLYWYRQTLGQGPEFLTYFQNEAQLEKSRLLSDRFSAERPKGSFSTLEIQRTEQGDSAMYLCASSELGRPWPQHFGDGTRLSIL.

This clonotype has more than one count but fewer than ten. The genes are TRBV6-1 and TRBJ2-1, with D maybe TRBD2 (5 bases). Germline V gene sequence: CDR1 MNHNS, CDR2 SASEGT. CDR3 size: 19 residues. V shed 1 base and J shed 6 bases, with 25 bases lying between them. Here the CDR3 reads CASSEGSFGAALFLNEQFF. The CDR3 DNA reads TGTGCCAGCAGTGAAGGGAGTTTCGGAGCGGCCCTTTTCCTCAATGAGCAGTTCTTC.

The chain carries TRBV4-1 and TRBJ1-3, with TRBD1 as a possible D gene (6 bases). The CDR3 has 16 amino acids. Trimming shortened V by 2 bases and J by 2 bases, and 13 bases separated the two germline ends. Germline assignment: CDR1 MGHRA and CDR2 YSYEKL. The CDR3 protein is CASSQWGAGAGNTIYF. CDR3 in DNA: TGCGCCAGCAGCCAATGGGGGGCCGGGGCTGGAAACACCATATATTTT.

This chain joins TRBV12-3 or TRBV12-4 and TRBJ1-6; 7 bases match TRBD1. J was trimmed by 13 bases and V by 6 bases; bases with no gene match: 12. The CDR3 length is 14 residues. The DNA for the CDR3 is TGTGCCAGCAGCCCACCGGGACAGTGGGTTCCCCTCCACTTT. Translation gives CASSPPGQWVPLHF.

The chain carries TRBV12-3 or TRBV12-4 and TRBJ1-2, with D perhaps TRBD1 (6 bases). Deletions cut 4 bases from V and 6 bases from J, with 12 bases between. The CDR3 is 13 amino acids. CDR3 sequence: CASSYNRVDGYTF. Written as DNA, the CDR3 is TGTGCCAGCAGTTATAACAGGGTAGATGGCTACACCTTC.

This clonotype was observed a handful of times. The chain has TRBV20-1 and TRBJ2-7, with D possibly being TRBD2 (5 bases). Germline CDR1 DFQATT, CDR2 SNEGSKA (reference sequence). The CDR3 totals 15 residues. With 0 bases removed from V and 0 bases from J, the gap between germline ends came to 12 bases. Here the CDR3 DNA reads TGCAGTGCTAGAGATCAGCGGCTCGTCTCCTACGAGCAGTACTTC. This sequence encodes CSARDQRLVSYEQYF.

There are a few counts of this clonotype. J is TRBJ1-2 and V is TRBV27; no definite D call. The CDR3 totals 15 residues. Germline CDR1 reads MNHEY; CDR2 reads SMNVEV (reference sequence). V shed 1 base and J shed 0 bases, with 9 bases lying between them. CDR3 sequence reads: CASSLYPKANYGYTF. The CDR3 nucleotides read TGTGCCAGCAGTTTATACCCGAAAGCTAACTATGGCTACACCTTC.

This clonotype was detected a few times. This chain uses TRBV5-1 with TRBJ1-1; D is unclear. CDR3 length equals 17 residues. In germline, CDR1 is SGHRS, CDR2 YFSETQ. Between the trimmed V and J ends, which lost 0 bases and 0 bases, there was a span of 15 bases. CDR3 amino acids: CASSLVGRKVLNTEAFF. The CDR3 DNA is TGCGCCAGCAGCTTGGTCGGCAGGAAAGTTTTGAACACTGAAGCTTTCTTT.

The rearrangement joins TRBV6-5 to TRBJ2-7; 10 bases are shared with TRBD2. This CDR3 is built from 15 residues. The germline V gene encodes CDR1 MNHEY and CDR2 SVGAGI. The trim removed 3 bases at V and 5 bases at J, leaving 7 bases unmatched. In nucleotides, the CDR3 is TGTGCCAGCAGTTATCAGTCTAGCGGGAGCCACGAGCAGTACTTC. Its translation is CASSYQSSGSHEQYF.

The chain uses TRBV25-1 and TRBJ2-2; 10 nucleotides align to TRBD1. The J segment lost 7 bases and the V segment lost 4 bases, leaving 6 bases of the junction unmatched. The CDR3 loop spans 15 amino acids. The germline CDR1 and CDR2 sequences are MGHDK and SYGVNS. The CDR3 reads CASSVGTGAGGELFF. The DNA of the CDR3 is TGTGCCAGCAGTGTAGGGACAGGGGCTGGCGGGGAGCTGTTTTTT.

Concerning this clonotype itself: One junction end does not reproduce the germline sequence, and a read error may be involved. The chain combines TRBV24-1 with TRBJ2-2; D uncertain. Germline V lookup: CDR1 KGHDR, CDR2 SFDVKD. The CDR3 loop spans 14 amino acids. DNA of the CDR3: TGTGCCACCAGCGATTCCCGGGTTTCCGGGGAGCTGTTTTTT. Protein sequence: CATSDSRVSGELFF.

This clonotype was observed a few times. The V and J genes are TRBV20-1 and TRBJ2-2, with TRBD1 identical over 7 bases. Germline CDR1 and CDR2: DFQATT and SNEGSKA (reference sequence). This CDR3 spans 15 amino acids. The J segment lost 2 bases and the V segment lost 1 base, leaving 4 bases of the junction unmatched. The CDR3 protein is CSARVRGTNTGELFF. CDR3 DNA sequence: TGCAGTGCTAGAGTCAGGGGGACAAACACCGGGGAGCTGTTTTTT.

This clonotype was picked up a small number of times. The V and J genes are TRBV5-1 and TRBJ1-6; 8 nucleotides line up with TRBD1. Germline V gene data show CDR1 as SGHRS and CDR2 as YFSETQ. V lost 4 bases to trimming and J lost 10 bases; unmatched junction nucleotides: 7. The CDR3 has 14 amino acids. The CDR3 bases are TGCGCCAGCAGCGATTGGACAGGGACCTCACCCCTCCACTTT. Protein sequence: CASSDWTGTSPLHF.

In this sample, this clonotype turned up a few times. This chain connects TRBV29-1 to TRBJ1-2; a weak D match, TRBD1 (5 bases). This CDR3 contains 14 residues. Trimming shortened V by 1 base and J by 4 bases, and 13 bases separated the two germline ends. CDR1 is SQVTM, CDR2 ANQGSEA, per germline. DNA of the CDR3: TGCAGCGTTGAAGGAGGGGAGGCGGGCTATGGCTACACCTTC. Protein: CSVEGGEAGYGYTF.